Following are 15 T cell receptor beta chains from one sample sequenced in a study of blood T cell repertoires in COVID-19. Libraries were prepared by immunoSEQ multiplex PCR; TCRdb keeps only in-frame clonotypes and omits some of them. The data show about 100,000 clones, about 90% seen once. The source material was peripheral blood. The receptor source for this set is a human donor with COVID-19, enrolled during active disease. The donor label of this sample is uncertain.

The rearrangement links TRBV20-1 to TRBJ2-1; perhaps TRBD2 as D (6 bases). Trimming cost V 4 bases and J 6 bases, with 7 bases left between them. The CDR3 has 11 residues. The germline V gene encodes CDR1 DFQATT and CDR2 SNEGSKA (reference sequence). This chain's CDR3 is CSATGGNEQFF. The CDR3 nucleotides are TGCAGTGCTACCGGGGGCAATGAGCAGTTCTTC.

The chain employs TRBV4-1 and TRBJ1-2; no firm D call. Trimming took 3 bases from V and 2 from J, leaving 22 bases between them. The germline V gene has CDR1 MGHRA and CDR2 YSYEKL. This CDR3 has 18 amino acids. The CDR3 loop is CASSQGIRLSGENYGYTF. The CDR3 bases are TGCGCCAGCAGCCAGGGAATACGCCTTTCCGGGGAGAACTATGGCTACACCTTC.

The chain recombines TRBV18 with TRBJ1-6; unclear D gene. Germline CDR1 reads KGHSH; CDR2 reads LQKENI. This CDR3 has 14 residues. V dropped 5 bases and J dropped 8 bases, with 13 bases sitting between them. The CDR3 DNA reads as TGTGCCAGCTCATACGGGAGGGCGGATTCACCCCTCCACTTT. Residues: CASSYGRADSPLHF.

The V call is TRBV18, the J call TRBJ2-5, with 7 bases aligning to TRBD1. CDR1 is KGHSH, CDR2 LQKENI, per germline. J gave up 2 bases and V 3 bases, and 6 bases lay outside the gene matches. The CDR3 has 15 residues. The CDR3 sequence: CASSPPGGIQETQYF. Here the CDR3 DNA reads TGTGCCAGCTCACCCCCAGGGGGTATACAAGAGACCCAGTACTTC. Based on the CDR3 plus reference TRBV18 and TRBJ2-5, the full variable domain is NAGVMQNPRHLVRRRGQEARLRCSPMKGHSHVYWYRQLPEEGLKFMVYLQKENIIDESGMPKERFSAEFPKEGPSILRIQQVVRGDSAAYFCASSPPGGIQETQYFGPGTRLLVL.

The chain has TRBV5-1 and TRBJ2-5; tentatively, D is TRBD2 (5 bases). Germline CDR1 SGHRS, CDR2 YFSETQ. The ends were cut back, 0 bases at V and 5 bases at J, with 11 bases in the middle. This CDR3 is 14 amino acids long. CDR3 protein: CASSLDSGMETQYF. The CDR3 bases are TGCGCCAGCAGCTTGGATTCGGGAATGGAGACCCAGTACTTC.

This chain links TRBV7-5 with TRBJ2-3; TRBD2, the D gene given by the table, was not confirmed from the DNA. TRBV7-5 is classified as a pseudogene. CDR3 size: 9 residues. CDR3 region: CGDGDTQYF. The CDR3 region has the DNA TGTGGCGACGGGGATACGCAGTATTTT.

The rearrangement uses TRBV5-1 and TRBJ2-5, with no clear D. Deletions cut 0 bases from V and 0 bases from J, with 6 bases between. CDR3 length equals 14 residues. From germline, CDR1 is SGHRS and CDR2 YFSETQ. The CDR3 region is CASSLDGYQETQYF. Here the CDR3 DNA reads TGCGCCAGCAGCTTGGATGGCTACCAAGAGACCCAGTACTTC.

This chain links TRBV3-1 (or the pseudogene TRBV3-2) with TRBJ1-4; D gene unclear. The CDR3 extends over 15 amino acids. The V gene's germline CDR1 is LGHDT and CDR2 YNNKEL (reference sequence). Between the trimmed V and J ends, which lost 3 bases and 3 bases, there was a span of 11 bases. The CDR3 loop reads CASSQLSGSNEKLFF. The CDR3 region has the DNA TGTGCCAGCAGCCAGCTATCCGGTTCTAATGAAAAACTGTTTTTT.

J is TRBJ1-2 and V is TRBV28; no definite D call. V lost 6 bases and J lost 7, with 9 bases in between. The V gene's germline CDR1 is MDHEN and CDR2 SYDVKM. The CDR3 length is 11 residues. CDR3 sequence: CASSTLVGYTF. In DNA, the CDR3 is TGTGCCAGCAGCACATTGGTTGGCTACACCTTC.

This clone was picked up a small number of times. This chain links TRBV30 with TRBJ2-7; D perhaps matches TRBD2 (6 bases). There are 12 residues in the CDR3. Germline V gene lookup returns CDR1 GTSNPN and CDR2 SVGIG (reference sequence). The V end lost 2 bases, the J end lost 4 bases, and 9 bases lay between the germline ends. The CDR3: CAWSLGLYEQYF. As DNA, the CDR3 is TGTGCCTGGAGTTTGGGACTTTACGAGCAGTACTTC.

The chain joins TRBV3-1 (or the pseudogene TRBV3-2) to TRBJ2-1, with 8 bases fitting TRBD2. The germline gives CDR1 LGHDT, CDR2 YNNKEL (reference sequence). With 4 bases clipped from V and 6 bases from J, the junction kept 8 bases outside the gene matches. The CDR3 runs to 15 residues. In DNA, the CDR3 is TGTGCCAGCAGCCCCTGGTCGGGAGGGAGCAATGAGCAGTTCTTC. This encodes CASSPWSGGSNEQFF.

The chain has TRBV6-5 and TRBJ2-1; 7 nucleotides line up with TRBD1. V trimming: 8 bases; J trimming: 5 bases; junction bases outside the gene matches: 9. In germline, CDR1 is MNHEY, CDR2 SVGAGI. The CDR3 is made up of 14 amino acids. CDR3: CASRQRTGHNEQFF. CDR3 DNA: TGTGCCAGCCGACAAAGGACAGGACACAATGAGCAGTTCTTC.

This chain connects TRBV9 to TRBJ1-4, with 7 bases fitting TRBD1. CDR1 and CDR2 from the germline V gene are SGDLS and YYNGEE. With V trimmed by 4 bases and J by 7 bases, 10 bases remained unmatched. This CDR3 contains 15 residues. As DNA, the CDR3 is TGTGCCAGCAGCCCTCACAGGGGTGGAGGTGAAAAACTGTTTTTT. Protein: CASSPHRGGGEKLFF.

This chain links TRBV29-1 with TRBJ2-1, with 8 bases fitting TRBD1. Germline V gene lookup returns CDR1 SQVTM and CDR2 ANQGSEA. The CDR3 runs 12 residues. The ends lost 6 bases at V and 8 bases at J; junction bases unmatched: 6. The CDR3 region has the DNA TGCAGCGTGCTCAGGGGGCGGGATGAGCAGTTCTTC. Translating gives CSVLRGRDEQFF.

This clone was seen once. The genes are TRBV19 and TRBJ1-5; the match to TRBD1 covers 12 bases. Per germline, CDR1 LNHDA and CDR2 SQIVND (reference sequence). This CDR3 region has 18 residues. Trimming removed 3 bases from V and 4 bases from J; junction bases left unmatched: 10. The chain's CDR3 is CASSIVGTGGLLNQPQHF. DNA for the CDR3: TGTGCCAGTAGTATTGTGGGGACAGGGGGCTTACTTAATCAGCCCCAGCATTTT.